These 25 T cell receptor beta chains came from one sample sequenced in a study of metastatic and nonmetastatic thyroid tumors. Every patient was untreated before thyroid surgery. TCRdb re-clonotyped the PCR reads through MiXCR. Of 30,000 to 45,000 clones in the sample, under 30% are singletons; the top ten hold 11%. Specimen: blood. The receptors come from a male donor with papillary thyroid cancer or a benign thyroid nodule (not recorded which). Some clones in this sample may be carry-over from other donors' samples.

This clone was seen a single time. The chain couples TRBV11-2 to TRBJ2-7; 10 bases are shared with TRBD2. The CDR3 extends over 17 amino acids. The junction had 9 bases not matched to a gene; V was cut back by 2 bases and J by 2 bases. Per germline, CDR1 SGHAT and CDR2 FQNNGV. CDR3 DNA sequence: TGTGCCAGCAGCTTACTACCGGGGACTAGCGTCACCTACGAGCAGTACTTC. Its translation is CASSLLPGTSVTYEQYF.

The chain links TRBV18 to TRBJ1-1; the D is unclear. V dropped 5 bases and J dropped 0 bases, with 16 bases sitting between them. This CDR3 is built from 16 residues. Germline values: CDR1 KGHSH, CDR2 LQKENI. The CDR3 nucleotides are TGTGCCAGCTCAAACCAGGCAGGACGCATGAACACTGAAGCTTTCTTT. Encoded protein: CASSNQAGRMNTEAFF.

The V gene is TRBV6-1, the J gene TRBJ2-3, with 10 bases identical to TRBD2. The germline V gene encodes CDR1 MNHNS and CDR2 SASEGT. This CDR3 spans 16 amino acids. V dropped 6 bases and J dropped 4; count of bases not matched to a gene: 10. This CDR3 reads CASRPLAGVASDTQYF. CDR3 nucleotide sequence: TGTGCCAGCAGACCTCTAGCGGGAGTCGCATCAGATACGCAGTATTTT.

The genes are TRBV5-1 and TRBJ1-3; tentative D call: TRBD1 (5 bases). This CDR3 region has 15 residues. Deletions cut 3 bases from V and 1 base from J, with 11 bases between. Germline V gene data show CDR1 as SGHRS and CDR2 as YFSETQ. The CDR3 spells CASSSGDFSGNTIYF. The CDR3 DNA is TGCGCCAGCAGCTCGGGGGATTTTTCTGGAAACACCATATATTTT.

This chain links TRBV24-1 with TRBJ2-7; maybe TRBD1 (6 bases). Looked up from germline, CDR1 is KGHDR and CDR2 is SFDVKD. The CDR3 loop spans 15 amino acids. Trimming shortened V by 4 bases and J by 6 bases, and 18 bases separated the two germline ends. The CDR3 spells CATSEVLQGKVEQYF. CDR3 nucleotides: TGTGCCACCAGTGAAGTCCTCCAGGGGAAAGTCGAGCAGTACTTC.

In this sample, this clone turned up a few times. The rearrangement links TRBV15 to TRBJ2-7; D unclear. The CDR3 covers 9 residues. V was trimmed by 9 bases and J by 3 bases, leaving 3 bases between them. Germline V gene data show CDR1 as LNHNV and CDR2 as YYDKDF (reference sequence). The DNA for the CDR3 is TGTGCCACTGACTACGAGCAGTACTTC. It is translated as CATDYEQYF.

This clone appeared many times. The rearrangement links TRBV5-8 to TRBJ2-5; 13 bases are shared with TRBD2. Trimming took 5 bases from V and 0 from J; bases not matched to a gene: 7. This CDR3 has 17 residues. Germline V gives CDR1 SGHTS, CDR2 YDEGEE. The CDR3 sequence: CASRKGLAGVYQETQYF. In DNA, the CDR3 is TGTGCCAGCAGGAAAGGACTAGCGGGAGTATACCAAGAGACCCAGTACTTC.

On this clone: Germline and junction disagree at one end, which may indicate a read error. The J gene is TRBJ2-7, the V gene TRBV6-2 or TRBV6-3; TRBD2 might be the D (6 bases). This CDR3 has 15 amino acids. Germline values: CDR1 MNHEY, CDR2 SVGEGT. The CDR3 sequence is CANSDGTPPAFEQYF. CDR3 coding DNA: TGTGCCAACAGTGACGGGACTCCACCCGCCTTCGAGCAGTACTTC.

The rearrangement joins TRBV15 to TRBJ1-1; TRBD1 is a possible D gene (6 bases). The CDR3 is 17 residues long. V was cut by 0 bases and J by 1 base, with 15 bases left in between. In germline, CDR1 is LNHNV, CDR2 YYDKDF (reference sequence). The CDR3 region has the DNA TGTGCCACCAGCAGAGAGGGGGCTCTGACAGGGAACACTGAAGCTTTCTTT. Translation gives CATSREGALTGNTEAFF.

This clone was detected ten times or more. The chain employs TRBV7-9 and TRBJ1-1; 7 nucleotides agree with TRBD1. V lost 3 bases, J lost 8 bases, and 6 bases stayed unmatched. The CDR3 consists of 13 residues. Germline-derived CDR1 and CDR2 are SEHNR and FQNEAQ (reference sequence). The CDR3 DNA reads TGTGCCAGCAGCTTGGTTGGACAGGCAGAAGCTTTCTTT. This encodes CASSLVGQAEAFF.

The V gene is TRBV12-3 or TRBV12-4, the J gene TRBJ2-1, with a tentative D call TRBD1 (5 bases). The V and J ends lost 1 base and 8 bases respectively, with 9 bases between them. This CDR3 region has 13 residues. In DNA form, the CDR3 reads TGTGCCAGCAGTTTAGGGGGCGGTGATGAGCAGTTCTTC. Amino acids: CASSLGGGDEQFF.

This clone was detected only a few times. This sequence joins TRBV3-1 and TRBJ1-2, with D hard to call. V was clipped by 1 base and J by 6 bases, with 9 bases between them. The CDR3 consists of 13 residues. The germline V gene encodes CDR1 LGHDT and CDR2 YNNKEL (reference sequence). For the CDR3, the DNA is TGTGCCAGCAGCCAAGTCAGTAGGAATGGCTACACCTTC. This codes for CASSQVSRNGYTF.

The chain is built from TRBV28 and TRBJ1-5, with D possibly being TRBD1 (5 bases). The CDR3 covers 13 residues. With 6 bases removed from V and 7 bases from J, the gap between germline ends came to 13 bases. The germline V gene encodes CDR1 MDHEN and CDR2 SYDVKM. Here the CDR3 DNA reads TGTGCCAGCAGAGAGACAGAGGTCCAGCCCCAGCATTTT. It is translated as CASRETEVQPQHF.

V and J are TRBV2 and TRBJ2-2, with unresolved D. The CDR3 totals 13 residues. V was trimmed by 2 bases and J by 7 bases, leaving 8 bases between them. The germline V gene has CDR1 SNHLY and CDR2 FYNNEI. The CDR3 DNA is TGTGCCAGCAGTGAACTAGAGGTCGGGGAGCTGTTTTTT. Translation: CASSELEVGELFF.

This clone was counted at least ten times. The chain recombines TRBV18 with TRBJ2-7, with 7 bases identical to TRBD2. Germline V gives CDR1 KGHSH, CDR2 LQKENI. The CDR3 loop spans 14 amino acids. J gave up 6 bases and V 2 bases, and 7 bases lay outside the gene matches. The CDR3 spells CASSPRSTGGEQYF. CDR3 DNA: TGTGCCAGCTCACCAAGATCGACGGGAGGCGAGCAGTACTTC.

This clone was counted at least ten times. V is TRBV28 and J is TRBJ1-4; 7 positions match TRBD1. With V trimmed by 1 base and J by 5 bases, 4 bases remained unmatched. The CDR3 covers 15 residues. In germline, CDR1 is MDHEN, CDR2 SYDVKM. This CDR3 is CASSLFGTENEKLFF. In DNA form, the CDR3 reads TGTGCCAGCAGTTTATTCGGGACAGAAAATGAAAAACTGTTTTTT.

The sample holds many counts of this clone. The chain carries TRBV20-1 and TRBJ2-1; no definite D call. Germline loops: CDR1 DFQATT, CDR2 SNEGSKA (reference sequence). The CDR3 spans 13 residues. The V end lost 5 bases, the J end lost 8 bases, and 16 bases lay between the germline ends. This chain's CDR3 is CSARQLVGDEQFF. The CDR3, as DNA: TGCAGTGCTCGACAATTAGTCGGCGATGAGCAGTTCTTC.

This clone came up a few times. The chain combines TRBV25-1 with TRBJ1-6; D is perhaps TRBD1 (5 bases). CDR1 and CDR2 from the germline V gene are MGHDK and SYGVNS. Trimming removed 2 bases from V and 10 bases from J, with 9 bases in between. CDR3 size: 13 residues. CDR3: CASSEGGLSPLHF. CDR3 DNA: TGTGCCAGCAGTGAAGGGGGGTTATCACCCCTCCACTTT.

This clone was counted at least ten times. This chain uses TRBV15 with TRBJ2-6, with TRBD2 as a possible D gene (6 bases). The V gene lost 0 bases and the J gene lost 4 bases, with 10 bases spanning the gap. The CDR3 spans 16 residues. The V gene's germline CDR1 is LNHNV and CDR2 YYDKDF (reference sequence). This CDR3 is CATSRDRRGGANVLTF. As DNA, the CDR3 is TGTGCCACCAGCAGAGATCGGAGGGGCGGGGCCAACGTCCTGACTTTC.

This chain uses TRBV11-2 with TRBJ1-5; the match to TRBD1 covers 8 bases. The V gene end was trimmed by 0 bases and the J gene end by 6 bases; junction bases not matched to a gene: 4. The CDR3 extends over 15 amino acids. The germline CDR1 and CDR2 sequences are SGHAT and FQNNGV. CDR3: CASSLDRTGIQPQHF. In DNA form, the CDR3 reads TGTGCCAGCAGCTTAGATCGGACAGGGATTCAGCCCCAGCATTTT.

This clone appeared many times. This CDR3 is CASRGGAAGEQYF. CDR3 DNA: TGTGCCAGTAGGGGGGGCGCGGCGGGCGAGCAGTACTTC. The chain recombines TRBV19 with TRBJ2-7; D may be TRBD1 or TRBD2 (6 bases each). Germline assignment: CDR1 LNHDA and CDR2 SQIVND (reference sequence). Trimming pared 6 bases from V and 6 bases from J, leaving 15 bases between. CDR3 length: 13 residues.

This clone was found many times. V and J are TRBV18 and TRBJ2-7; 7 nucleotides line up with TRBD1. The CDR3 totals 14 residues. CDR1 KGHSH and CDR2 LQKENI come from the germline V gene. The V gene end was trimmed by 4 bases and the J gene end by 2 bases; junction bases not matched to a gene: 5. This CDR3 is CASSQGQSPYEQYF. The CDR3 DNA sequence: TGTGCCAGCTCACAGGGACAGTCCCCCTACGAGCAGTACTTC.

By its share, this clone is medium-sized. The J gene is TRBJ2-6, the V gene TRBV4-1; D ambiguous. Looked up from germline, CDR1 is MGHRA and CDR2 is YSYEKL. Trimming took off 0 bases at V and 1 base at J, with 10 bases between the two ends. This CDR3 contains 17 residues. The CDR3 region is CASSQERWGSGANVLTF. The CDR3 nucleotides are TGCGCCAGCAGCCAAGAGCGGTGGGGTTCTGGGGCCAACGTCCTGACTTTC.

This clone was counted a single time. This CDR3 is also generated by other DNA sequences in the sample. The chain recombines TRBV20-1 with TRBJ2-7, with D tentatively TRBD2 (7 bases). V lost 0 bases, J lost 5 bases, and 32 bases lay in between. The CDR3 runs 20 residues. Germline CDR1 reads DFQATT; CDR2 reads SNEGSKA (reference sequence). The CDR3: CSARDEGGSTKGGFIHEQYF. CDR3 nucleotide sequence: TGCAGTGCTAGAGATGAGGGGGGGTCAACCAAAGGAGGGTTTATCCACGAGCAGTACTTC.

This clone was picked up many times. This chain links TRBV6-1 with TRBJ2-1; tentatively, D is TRBD1 (6 bases). The CDR3 has 15 amino acids. Germline V gene lookup returns CDR1 MNHNS and CDR2 SASEGT. The V gene lost 2 bases and the J gene lost 7 bases, with 15 bases spanning the gap. CDR3 protein: CASSERGYRENEQFF. As DNA, the CDR3 is TGTGCCAGCAGTGAAAGGGGTTACAGGGAGAATGAGCAGTTCTTC.